This T cell receptor beta chain comes out of a study of blood T cell repertoires in COVID-19. About the research overall: Acute and convalescent COVID-19 samples came from the United States, Italy and Spain. From T cells, B-cell-depleted T cells, or PBMCs came the material, which was cDNA or gDNA.

This clone is a singleton in its sample. Original methodology: Reference gene primer amplification in the assay estimated nucleated cell counts. TCRdb's copy holds only in-frame clones and misses some; the assay was immunoSEQ multiplex PCR. V and J calls and clone size are copied from that table; D and trimming were computed from the DNA. Of about 100,000 clones listed, about 80% are singletons. The germline V and J ends were trimmed by 0 bases and 0 bases, with 7 bases remaining between them. Germline lookup yields CDR1 SGHNT and CDR2 YYREEE (reference sequence). CDR3 length: 15 residues. The clonotype comes from a man between 70 and 80 years old with active or convalescent COVID-19. The chain carries TRBV5-4 and TRBJ2-1; D uncertain. Sample: peripheral blood. CDR3 in amino acids: CASSLDSNSYNEQFF. CDR3 in DNA: TGTGCCAGCAGCTTGGACAGCAACTCCTACAATGAGCAGTTCTTC.